This is a list of T cell receptor beta chains from one sample in a study of cytomegalovirus exposure and HLA in healthy donors. Assay: immunoSEQ multiplex PCR; the TCRdb copy retains only in-frame clones and omits some. This sample yields more than 150,000 clones, of which more than 65% are seen a single time; about 5.6% belongs to the top ten. The specimen sequenced was PBMCs. The receptors were gathered from a woman under 40 in good health and CMV-seropositive. The CDR3 runs from the conserved cysteine through the conserved F or W. Each record gives: V gene, clone size, J gene, D gene, CDR3 DNA, CDR3 protein. A D gene is named only where the DNA matches it firmly. Rows give clone size only sometimes, using once, few, many, or a class for an expanded clone.

>TRBV7-9|NA|TRBJ1-5|NA
TGTTCCAGCAGCTTATCTCAGGGGTTTCAGCCCCAGCATTTT
CSSSLSQGFQPQHF
>TRBV6-5|NA|TRBJ1-2|TRBD1
TGTGCCAGCAGTCCCCGGGACAGGGGCAACTATGGCTACCCCTTC
CASSPRDRGNYGYPF
>TRBV5-1|once|TRBJ2-2|NA
TGCGCCAGCAGCTTTTCAGGGGCCGCGAACACCGGGGAGCTGTTTTTT
CASSFSGAANTGELFF
>TRBV4-2|NA|TRBJ1-2|NA
TGTGCCAGCAGCCAGGCTGGGAAGGGAGAAGGCTACACCTTC
CASSQAGKGEGYTF
>TRBV7-3|NA|TRBJ2-3|TRBD1
TGTGCCAGCAGTCGACAGGGGCGGACAGATACGCAGTATTTT
CASSRQGRTDTQYF
>TRBV7-8|NA|TRBJ2-7|TRBD2
TGTGCCAGCAGCTTCTCTGGGGGACGGGCGGGAGCTACCCCCGGGCAGTACTTC
CASSFSGGRAGATPGQYF
>TRBV6-5|NA|TRBJ1-3|TRBD1
TGTGCCAGCAGCCGGGGACAGTCTTCTGGAAACACCATATATTTT
CASSRGQSSGNTIYF
>TRBV27|NA|TRBJ1-2|NA
TGTGCCAGCAGTCCCTTGACAGGAGGCTACACCTTC
CASSPLTGGYTF
>TRBV2|NA|TRBJ2-5|TRBD2
TGTGCCAGCTCTCCCGGGACTAGCGGCCAAGAGACCCAGTACTTC
CASSPGTSGQETQYF
>TRBV27|NA|TRBJ2-7|TRBD2
TGTGCCAGCAGTGACTCCGGGGGGGGATCCTACGAGCAGTACTTC
CASSDSGGGSYEQYF
>TRBV29-1|NA|TRBJ1-1|TRBD1
TGCAGCGTTGAGGTCCTTGCTGGACAGGTGAACACTGAAGCTTTCTTT
CSVEVLAGQVNTEAFF
>TRBV27|NA|TRBJ1-6|NA
TGTGCCAGCAGTTTATCGAAACAGCCAGTTCGGACCCTCCACTTT
CASSLSKQPVRTLHF
>TRBV2|few|TRBJ2-7|NA
TGTGCCATCCTACTGCAAGAGAGCCCCCTATTC
CAILLQESPLF
>TRBV14|once|TRBJ2-7|NA
TGTGCCAGCAGCCAGGGGGGAATCGAGCAGTACTTC
CASSQGGIEQYF
>TRBV7-3|NA|TRBJ2-6|NA
TGTGCCAGCAGCCCCTGGGCCCCCCAGGGATCTGGGGCCAACGTCCTGACTTTC
CASSPWAPQGSGANVLTF
>TRBV5-4|NA|TRBJ2-4|TRBD2
TGTGCCAGCAGCGGGGGACTAACGGGGCCTCAAGCCAAAAACATTCAGTACTTC
CASSGGLTGPQAKNIQYF
>TRBV6-1|NA|TRBJ2-6|NA
TGTGCCAGCAGTGACATGTGGCGGTCTGGGGCCAACGTCCTGACTTTC
CASSDMWRSGANVLTF
>TRBV5-1|NA|TRBJ2-4|TRBD1
TGCGCCAGCAGCACGACCGGGACAGTTCGGATCCAGTACTTC
CASSTTGTVRIQYF
>TRBV7-2|few|TRBJ2-4|NA
TGTGCCAGCAGCTTAAAAACTACCCATATTCAGTACTTC
CASSLKTTHIQYF
>TRBV11-2|NA|TRBJ1-1|TRBD1
TGTGCCAGCAGCTCGGGACAGCTTACTGAAGCTTTCTTT
CASSSGQLTEAFF
>TRBV10-3|NA|TRBJ1-1|NA
TGTGCCATCACCAGAGAGGGGAACACTGAAGCTTTCTTT
CAITREGNTEAFF
>TRBV5-6|NA|TRBJ1-4|TRBD1
TGTGCCAGCAGCACGAACAGGGGTAGGCGGTATGAAAAACTGTTTTTT
CASSTNRGRRYEKLFF
>TRBV13|NA|TRBJ2-7|NA
TGTGCCAGCAGCTTAGAGGGCCATGGGGGGACGCCCTACGAGCAGTACTTC
CASSLEGHGGTPYEQYF
>TRBV2|NA|TRBJ1-2|TRBD1
TGTGCCAGCAGGACGGGACAGGTATACTATGGCTACACCTTC
CASRTGQVYYGYTF
>TRBV5-1|NA|TRBJ2-7|NA
TGCGCCAGCAGCTTGTATGCGGGCGAGCAGTACTTC
CASSLYAGEQYF
>TRBV7-9|NA|TRBJ2-7|TRBD2
TGTGCCAGCAGCGGAACCGGGACTAGCGGGAGAGCCTACGAGCAGTACTTC
CASSGTGTSGRAYEQYF
>TRBV10-3|NA|TRBJ1-1|TRBD1
TGTGCCATCAGATTCAGACAGGGGCCAGCGACGAACACTGAAGCTTTCTTT
CAIRFRQGPATNTEAFF
>TRBV7-2|once|TRBJ1-5|NA
TGTGCCAGCAGCCCCGCCGTGGGGCAGATTAGCAATCAGCCCCAGCATTTT
CASSPAVGQISNQPQHF
>TRBV7-7|few|TRBJ2-1|NA
TGTGCTAGCAGCTTAGCGACTTCCAATGAGCAGTTCTTC
CASSLATSNEQFF
>TRBV11-2|few|TRBJ2-7|TRBD2
TGTGCCAGCAGCTTAGGCCCAGCGGGGGCTGGCGAGCAGTACTTC
CASSLGPAGAGEQYF
>TRBV27|few|TRBJ2-5|NA
TGTGCCAGCAGTTTATCTATGGGGGCGGAGACCCAGTACTTC
CASSLSMGAETQYF
>TRBV29-1|once|TRBJ2-7|TRBD1
TGCAGCGCAAAGGGACAGAGTAGCTCCTACGAGCAGTACTTC
CSAKGQSSSYEQYF
>TRBV6-5|few|TRBJ1-1|TRBD1
TGTGCCAGCAGTTACCCGACAGGGCGCGGGAACACTGAAGCTTTCTTT
CASSYPTGRGNTEAFF
>TRBV27|NA|TRBJ1-1|NA
TGTGCCAGCAGTTTTGGAGGATTAGGCACTGAAGCTTTCTTT
CASSFGGLGTEAFF
>TRBV2|NA|TRBJ2-1|TRBD2
TGTGCCAGCAGTGTTTGGAGCGGGATAGGTAATGAGCAGTTCTTC
CASSVWSGIGNEQFF
>TRBV11-2|NA|TRBJ2-1|TRBD2
TGTGCCAGCACAGGGACTAGCGGGAGGATTACCTACAATGAGCAGTTCTTC
CASTGTSGRITYNEQFF
>TRBV1|NA|TRBJ1-1|NA
TGCACCAGCAGCCAAGCAGCGTGGGCTTTCTTT
CTSSQAAWAFF